One sample yielded the 14 T cell receptor beta chains listed below, sequenced in a study of CD8 T cells in ankylosing spondylitis (dated by TCRdb to 2016 to 2017). Library creation used 5' RACE. Sequencing relied on an Illumina HiSeq 2500. TCRdb ran its own pipeline on the public reads, namely fastp trimming at Q25 and MiXCR clone calling, and kept in-frame beta chains. Every entry covers one CDR3 protein and lists the most common genes and DNA from its rows. The sample records 250,000 to 350,000 distinct CDR3 sequences, 20% of which are singletons. Roughly 7.4% of the sample is in the top ten clones. The sequenced material came from blood, either unsorted or a sorted T cell fraction (not recorded which). The receptors derive from a male donor with ankylosing spondylitis or in good health (not recorded which).

There are many counts of this clonotype. V is TRBV6-2 or TRBV6-3 and J is TRBJ2-3; TRBD2 aligns across 9 bases. The CDR3 is made up of 14 amino acids. Germline V gene lookup returns CDR1 MNHEY and CDR2 SVGEGT. V shed 9 bases and J 1 base; nucleotides not matched to a gene: 5. CDR3 amino acids: CASMTSGGTDTQYF. For the CDR3, the DNA is TGTGCCAGTATGACTAGCGGAGGCACAGATACGCAGTATTTT.

This rearrangement joins TRBV20-1 to TRBJ2-5, with D possibly matching TRBD2 (6 bases). The CDR3 spans 12 residues. In germline, CDR1 is DFQATT, CDR2 SNEGSKA (reference sequence). The V end was cut by 5 bases, the J end by 5 bases, with 12 bases between. CDR3 in amino acids: CSAGGFTETQYF. The DNA for the CDR3 is TGCAGTGCTGGGGGGTTTACGGAGACCCAGTACTTC.

The chain recombines TRBV5-1 with TRBJ2-3; D might be TRBD2 (5 bases). Germline V gives CDR1 SGHRS, CDR2 YFSETQ. The length of the CDR3 is 14 residues. V was trimmed by 0 bases and J by 5 bases, leaving 10 bases between them. This CDR3 reads CASSLETSRDTQYF. The CDR3 coding sequence is TGCGCCAGCAGCTTGGAAACTAGTCGAGATACGCAGTATTTT.

The sample holds many counts of this clonotype. J is TRBJ1-1 and V is TRBV7-2; D gene unclear. The V end lost 5 bases, the J end lost 4 bases, and 14 bases lay between the germline ends. The CDR3 consists of 14 residues. The germline gives CDR1 SGHTA, CDR2 FQGNSA. DNA of the CDR3: TGTGCCAGCAGCCTAAACCCCCCGGGCACTGAAGCTTTCTTT. Translating gives CASSLNPPGTEAFF. The full variable domain, in which reference TRBV7-2 and TRBJ1-1 provide the parts outside the CDR3, is GAGVSQSPSNKVTEKGKDVELRCDPISGHTALYWYRQSLGQGLEFLIYFQGNSAPDKSGLPSDRFSAERTGGSVSTLTIQRTQQEDSAVYLCASSLNPPGTEAFFGQGTRLTVV.

This clonotype was seen at least ten times. The J gene is TRBJ2-4, the V gene TRBV12-3 or TRBV12-4; 7 bases map to TRBD2. This CDR3 has 16 residues. V was clipped by 5 bases and J by 3 bases; unmatched bases: 10. The CDR3 here is CASSDRPERDKNIQYF. Here the CDR3 DNA reads TGTGCCAGCAGTGATCGCCCTGAGCGGGACAAAAACATTCAGTACTTC.

Many counts were recorded for this clonotype. The junction departs from germline at one end; a sequencing error may be responsible. The rearrangement uses TRBV5-1 and TRBJ2-3; 12 bases line up with TRBD2. CDR1 is SGHRS and CDR2 is YFSETQ in the germline V gene. The CDR3 is 16 residues long. This CDR3 reads CASSPGTSGSTDTQYF. The CDR3 bases are TGTGCCAGCAGTCCCGGGACTAGCGGGAGCACAGATACGCAGTATTTT.

J is TRBJ1-2 and V is TRBV2; 9 bases agree with TRBD1. CDR3 length: 14 residues. Germline CDR1 is SNHLY and CDR2 is FYNNEI. The trim removed 1 base at V and 8 bases at J, leaving 5 bases unmatched. The DNA of the CDR3 is TGTGCCAGCAGTGAAGACAGGGGGCTGTTGGGCTACACCTTC. Its protein is CASSEDRGLLGYTF.

This clonotype was found once. This chain uses TRBV6-2 or TRBV6-3 with TRBJ2-1; possibly TRBD1 for D (6 bases). CDR1 and CDR2 from the germline V gene are MNHEY and SVGEGT. CDR3 size: 20 residues. Trimming took off 6 bases at V and 3 bases at J, with 30 bases between the two ends. The CDR3 sequence: CASSRWGTTGFGTFYNEQFF. CDR3 nucleotides: TGTGCCAGCAGCCGCTGGGGGACAACAGGGTTTGGGACCTTCTACAATGAGCAGTTCTTC.

The chain combines TRBV15 with TRBJ2-5; possible D gene TRBD1, 6 bases. This CDR3 spans 14 amino acids. Trimming took off 1 base at V and 5 bases at J, with 11 bases between the two ends. The germline CDR1 and CDR2 sequences are LNHNV and YYDKDF (reference sequence). The chain's CDR3 is CATSRGGQMETQYF. The CDR3 DNA sequence: TGTGCCACCAGCAGAGGGGGGCAGATGGAGACCCAGTACTTC. Full variable domain (missing parts from reference TRBV15 and TRBJ2-5): DAMVIQNPRYQVTQFGKPVTLSCSQTLNHNVMYWYQQKSSQAPKLLFHYYDKDFNNEADTPDNFQSRRPNTSFCFLDIRSPGLGDTAMYLCATSRGGQMETQYFGPGTRLLVL.

CDR3 in DNA: TGTGCCAGCAGCCTGGACAGGTTCGGGGAGACCCAGTACTTC. It codes for CASSLDRFGETQYF. The chain employs TRBV3-1 and TRBJ2-5, with 7 nucleotides matching TRBD1. Germline assignment: CDR1 LGHDT and CDR2 YNNKEL (reference sequence). This CDR3 is built from 14 residues. Unmatched junction bases numbered 7, after V lost 4 bases and J lost 5 bases.

This clonotype has only a few counts. This chain connects TRBV3-1 to TRBJ2-7; 8 bases agree with TRBD2. In germline, CDR1 is LGHDT, CDR2 YNNKEL (reference sequence). V was clipped by 4 bases and J by 2 bases; unmatched bases: 16. This CDR3 has 18 residues. The CDR3 DNA reads as TGTGCCAGCAGCCTACGAACTTTCAGCGGGAGTATCACCTACGAGCAGTACGTC. Protein sequence: CASSLRTFSGSITYEQYV.

This clonotype was seen a few times. The chain has TRBV12-3 or TRBV12-4 and TRBJ1-5; 7 bases are shared with TRBD1. V trimming: 6 bases; J trimming: 5 bases; junction bases outside the gene matches: 7. The CDR3 contains 14 residues. The CDR3 nucleotides are TGTGCCAGCAGCACGGGGGACAGAGATCAGCCCCAGCATTTT. Its protein product is CASSTGDRDQPQHF.

This clonotype was counted a few times. CDR3 nucleotides: TGTGCCAGCAGCCAACCCTACGAAACTAGCGGGAGATCCAATGAGCAGTTCTTC. As protein: CASSQPYETSGRSNEQFF. This chain links TRBV4-2 with TRBJ2-1; 11 bases fit TRBD2. Germline CDR1 LGHNA, CDR2 YNFKEQ. The CDR3 covers 18 residues. The trim removed 2 bases at V and 6 bases at J, leaving 12 bases unmatched.

This clonotype was recorded a few times. The V gene is TRBV3-1, the J gene TRBJ1-1; 7 nucleotides line up with TRBD1. With V trimmed by 1 base and J by 5 bases, 7 bases remained unmatched. This CDR3 contains 15 residues. Germline CDR1 LGHDT, CDR2 YNNKEL (reference sequence). CDR3 in amino acids: CASSQVAGGGTEAFF. The CDR3 DNA sequence: TGTGCCAGCAGCCAAGTAGCAGGGGGAGGGACTGAAGCTTTCTTT.